The 24 T cell receptor beta chains given below trace back to one sample, sequenced in a study of OX40 agonist ivuxolimab in advanced cancers. The method was immunoSEQ multiplex PCR; TCRdb's version includes in-frame clones alone and lacks a portion of them. The data contain around 38,000 clones, 70% to 85% of them seen just once; the ten biggest clones take up approximately 6.9%. Sample: CD4+ or CD8+ T cells sorted from blood, taken in a trial of the OX40 agonist ivuxolimab. These TCRs come from an adult with an advanced solid tumor such as melanoma, head and neck, liver or kidney cancer.

The chain has TRBV4-3 and TRBJ1-3, with D maybe TRBD1 (6 bases). Trimming cost V 0 bases and J 4 bases, with 16 bases left between them. Germline V gives CDR1 LGHNA, CDR2 YSLEER. This CDR3 is 17 amino acids long. The CDR3 loop reads CASSQDLQGSYGNTIYF. CDR3 nucleotides: TGCGCCAGCAGCCAAGATCTGCAGGGGAGTTACGGAAACACCATATATTTT.

The V gene is TRBV12-5, the J gene TRBJ2-7; tentatively, D is TRBD2 (6 bases). This CDR3 contains 16 residues. Per the germline V gene, CDR1 is LGHNT and CDR2 is FRNRAP. Trimming cost V 4 bases and J 2 bases, with 18 bases left between them. The CDR3 region has the DNA TGTGCTAGTGGTTCCCCCTCCACGGGAGCGACCTACGAGCAGTACTTC. Amino acids: CASGSPSTGATYEQYF.

The V and J genes are TRBV30 and TRBJ2-2; D possibly matches TRBD1 or TRBD2 (5 bases each). V gave up 8 bases and J gave up 4 bases, with 17 bases separating them. Germline CDR1 GTSNPN, CDR2 SVGIG (reference sequence). The CDR3 has 14 residues. CDR3 DNA: TGTGCCGGGGGTAACGGTCTTCTCACCGGGGAGCTGTTTTTT. The encoded protein is CAGGNGLLTGELFF.

The chain joins TRBV9 to TRBJ2-1; weak D call: TRBD1 (5 bases). CDR3 length: 15 amino acids. Per germline, CDR1 SGDLS and CDR2 YYNGEE. Trimming shortened V by 0 bases and J by 6 bases, and 13 bases separated the two germline ends. The CDR3 region is CASSVDQGSGNEQFF. The CDR3 coding sequence is TGTGCCAGCAGCGTAGACCAGGGTTCCGGCAATGAGCAGTTCTTC.

J is TRBJ2-7 and V is TRBV27, with D unclear. CDR3 size: 11 residues. V was clipped by 5 bases and J by 3 bases, with 5 bases between them. CDR1 is MNHEY and CDR2 is SMNVEV in the germline V gene (reference sequence). The CDR3 nucleotides read TGTGCCAGCAGTCTCCTCTACGAGCAGTACTTC. Translation: CASSLLYEQYF.

CDR3 sequence reads: CASSPQTGGDEKLFF. CDR3 in DNA: TGTGCCAGCAGTCCCCAAACAGGGGGCGATGAAAAACTGTTTTTT. This chain links TRBV25-1 with TRBJ1-4; 9 bases align to TRBD1. The CDR3 covers 15 residues. Germline CDR1 and CDR2: MGHDK and SYGVNS. Trimming removed 5 bases from V and 6 bases from J; junction bases left unmatched: 7.

This chain connects TRBV2 to TRBJ1-2, with D possibly TRBD1 on 6 matching bases. The CDR3 has 14 amino acids. From germline, CDR1 is SNHLY and CDR2 FYNNEI. V dropped 6 bases and J dropped 2 bases, with 13 bases sitting between them. This CDR3 reads CASSDSGGNYGYTF. The CDR3, as DNA: TGTGCCAGCAGCGACTCTGGGGGCAACTATGGCTACACCTTC.

The rearrangement links TRBV5-1 to TRBJ2-7; TRBD1 might be the D (6 bases). Germline CDR1 is SGHRS and CDR2 is YFSETQ. The CDR3 has 16 amino acids. The V gene lost 0 bases and the J gene lost 0 bases, with 13 bases spanning the gap. The CDR3 spells CASSLATGTLSYEQYF. The DNA for the CDR3 is TGCGCCAGCAGCTTGGCCACCGGGACACTCTCCTACGAGCAGTACTTC.

The chain joins TRBV9 to TRBJ1-2, with 9 bases identical to TRBD1. From germline, CDR1 is SGDLS and CDR2 YYNGEE. The CDR3 covers 17 residues. Unmatched junction bases numbered 17, after V lost 7 bases and J lost 4 bases. The CDR3 nucleotides read TGTGCCAGCCCAAGGACAGGGGACTACCGCGCAAGCTATGGCTACACCTTC. This gives the protein CASPRTGDYRASYGYTF.

This rearrangement joins TRBV4-3 to TRBJ1-2; 7 bases agree with TRBD1. With 1 base clipped from V and 5 bases from J, the junction kept 4 bases outside the gene matches. The CDR3 is 14 amino acids. Germline lookup yields CDR1 LGHNA and CDR2 YSLEER. This CDR3 is CASSQGEQGYGYTF. The CDR3 DNA follows: TGCGCCAGCAGCCAAGGCGAACAGGGGTATGGCTACACCTTC.

This clone was detected a few times. The CDR3 DNA reads as TGCAGCGTTGAGATAGAGACCCAGTACTTC. It codes for CSVEIETQYF. The chain carries TRBV29-1 and TRBJ2-5; no definite D call. The germline V and J ends were trimmed by 3 bases and 4 bases, with 3 bases remaining between them. The CDR3 loop spans 10 amino acids. Germline V CDR1 and CDR2: SQVTM, ANQGSEA. The whole variable domain, remainder taken from reference TRBV29-1 and TRBJ2-5, is SAVISQKPSRDICQRGTSLTIQCQVDSQVTMMFWYRQQPGQSLTLIATANQGSEATYESGFVIDKFPISRPNLTFSTLTVSNMSPEDSSIYLCSVEIETQYFGPGTRLLVL.

The chain employs TRBV7-9 and TRBJ1-3, with 7 bases identical to TRBD1. Trimming took 6 bases from V and 4 from J; bases not matched to a gene: 6. The CDR3 is 14 residues long. Germline V CDR1 and CDR2: SEHNR, FQNEAQ (reference sequence). The CDR3 spells CASSLGQKGNTIYF. The CDR3 DNA reads as TGTGCCAGCAGTCTGGGACAGAAAGGAAACACCATATATTTT.

The V gene is TRBV6-5, the J gene TRBJ2-7, with TRBD1 as a possible D gene (6 bases). The CDR3 length is 13 residues. V lost 6 bases, J lost 5 bases, and 14 bases lay in between. Germline values: CDR1 MNHEY, CDR2 SVGAGI. The CDR3 coding sequence is TGTGCCAGCAGATCCTTGGACAGCCACGAGCAGTACTTC. It specifies CASRSLDSHEQYF.

The V call is TRBV5-1, the J call TRBJ1-1; D uncertain. The CDR3 extends over 13 amino acids. The germline V and J ends were trimmed by 4 bases and 7 bases, with 14 bases remaining between them. Germline CDR1 and CDR2: SGHRS and YFSETQ. CDR3 sequence reads: CASSVTVEFEAFF. The DNA of the CDR3 is TGCGCCAGCAGCGTGACCGTTGAATTTGAAGCTTTCTTT.

This sequence joins TRBV21-1 and TRBJ2-7; the table's D call of TRBD1 was not tested on the DNA. TRBV21-1 corresponds to a pseudogene. The CDR3 length is 18 residues. CDR3 residues: CASSTYYYTGTGGSGQYF. CDR3 nucleotides: TGTGCCAGCAGCACTTACTACTACACCGGGACAGGGGGTAGCGGGCAGTACTTC.

J is TRBJ1-1 and V is TRBV5-4; weak D call: TRBD1 (6 bases). From germline, CDR1 is SGHNT and CDR2 YYREEE (reference sequence). Deletions cut 3 bases from V and 6 bases from J, with 18 bases between. The CDR3 runs 15 residues. The CDR3 DNA reads as TGTGCCAGCAGCTCCGTAACGCAAGGGGGGCCTGAAGCTTTCTTT. Protein product: CASSSVTQGGPEAFF.

The gene calls are TRBV5-1 and TRBJ2-1; TRBD1 agrees at 8 bases. Germline V gives CDR1 SGHRS, CDR2 YFSETQ. V lost 3 bases to trimming and J lost 9 bases; unmatched junction nucleotides: 14. This CDR3 has 16 amino acids. CDR3 nucleotide sequence: TGCGCCAGCAGCTCGTCCGGGACAGGAACTCTCGGTGAGCAGTTCTTC. Amino acids: CASSSSGTGTLGEQFF.

The J gene is TRBJ2-5, the V gene TRBV7-9; 11 bases are a match to TRBD2. CDR1 and CDR2 from the germline V gene are SEHNR and FQNEAQ (reference sequence). This CDR3 contains 12 residues. V was clipped by 6 bases and J by 12 bases; unmatched bases: 6. CDR3 in amino acids: CASSGRGLAEYF. As DNA, the CDR3 is TGTGCCAGCAGTGGGCGGGGACTAGCGGAGTACTTC.

This clone was seen just once. The rearrangement joins TRBV7-9 to TRBJ2-2, with TRBD1 matching over 10 bases. The CDR3 sequence is 19 residues long. Germline CDR1 is SEHNR and CDR2 is FQNEAQ (reference sequence). V trimming: 5 bases; J trimming: 5 bases; junction bases outside the gene matches: 17. CDR3 DNA sequence: TGTGCCAGCAGCCTAACAAGACAGGGGGCGCTTTTTTGGACCGGGGAGCTGTTTTTT. It encodes CASSLTRQGALFWTGELFF.

V gene TRBV6-1 combines with J gene TRBJ2-1; 11 bases match TRBD2. The CDR3 has 14 residues. Trimming removed 7 bases from V and 10 bases from J; junction bases left unmatched: 9. Germline V lookup: CDR1 MNHNS, CDR2 SASEGT. The CDR3 coding sequence is TGTGCCAGCAAGACTAGCGGGGCCCCGGAGGAGCAGTTCTTC. Its protein product is CASKTSGAPEEQFF.

The chain links TRBV6-5 to TRBJ1-2; maybe TRBD1 (5 bases). V was clipped by 4 bases and J by 8 bases, with 8 bases between them. The CDR3 contains 11 residues. Germline CDR1 MNHEY, CDR2 SVGAGI. CDR3 sequence reads: CASSSRDGYTF. The CDR3 region has the DNA TGTGCCAGCAGTTCTAGGGACGGCTACACCTTC.

This rearrangement joins TRBV29-1 to TRBJ2-1; D perhaps matches TRBD1 (5 bases). Germline assignment: CDR1 SQVTM and CDR2 ANQGSEA. Trimming removed 4 bases at V and 2 bases at J, with 12 bases between. The CDR3 covers 14 residues. The CDR3 here is CSVAAWGAYNEQFF. The CDR3 DNA is TGCAGCGTTGCGGCTTGGGGCGCCTACAATGAGCAGTTCTTC.

This chain connects TRBV2 to TRBJ1-4; 9 positions agree with TRBD1. Germline CDR1 and CDR2: SNHLY and FYNNEI. V shed 6 bases and J 0 bases; nucleotides not matched to a gene: 2. The CDR3 loop spans 15 amino acids. This CDR3 is CASRRQGATNEKLFF. CDR3 sequence (DNA): TGTGCCAGCAGAAGACAGGGGGCAACTAATGAAAAACTGTTTTTT.

This clone has only one observation. This chain links TRBV5-1 with TRBJ1-6; D unclear. The V end lost 4 bases, the J end lost 8 bases, and 10 bases lay between the germline ends. The CDR3 extends over 13 amino acids. Per the germline V gene, CDR1 is SGHRS and CDR2 is YFSETQ. The CDR3 is CASSTRSDSPLHF. CDR3 DNA sequence: TGCGCCAGCAGCACCCGGTCGGATTCACCCCTCCACTTT.